The sample holds a few counts of the clone carrying this T cell receptor beta chain. Its antigen is still unknown. These data are taken from a study of vaccination effects on CD4 cells after COVID-19. The study, taken as a whole, reports: Small numbers of convalescent patients limited the study. It also lacked early post-infection timepoints.

The V gene lost 3 bases and the J gene lost 7 bases, with 7 bases spanning the gap. The CDR3 length is 13 residues. Germline-derived CDR1 and CDR2 are LNHDA and SQIVND (reference sequence). Peptide-pool stimulation followed by sequencing identified expanded antigen-specific CD4+ clonotypes in the ViraFEST assay. At the end of more than 8 days of culture, CD4+ T cells were isolated. Documented for the person is a PCR-confirmed SARS-CoV-2 infection occurring between March and December 2020. The culture medium for a few million PBMC per well included about 10 IU/ml IL-2 and about 9.9 ug/ml peptides. Libraries were prepared by immunoSEQ multiplex PCR; TCRdb keeps only in-frame clonotypes and omits some of them. The repertoire holds 25,000 to 35,000 clones, with 65% to 75% as singletons.

This sequence joins TRBV19 and TRBJ1-6; D unclear. The sequencing here drew on CD4+ T cells from PBMCs cultured with a peptide pool, taken before COVID-19 vaccination. This clonotype was obtained from a human donor who had a prior SARS-CoV-2 infection. CDR3 DNA sequence: TGTGCCAGTAGTATTGAGGACAATTCACCCCTCCACTTT. Translating it yields CASSIEDNSPLHF.